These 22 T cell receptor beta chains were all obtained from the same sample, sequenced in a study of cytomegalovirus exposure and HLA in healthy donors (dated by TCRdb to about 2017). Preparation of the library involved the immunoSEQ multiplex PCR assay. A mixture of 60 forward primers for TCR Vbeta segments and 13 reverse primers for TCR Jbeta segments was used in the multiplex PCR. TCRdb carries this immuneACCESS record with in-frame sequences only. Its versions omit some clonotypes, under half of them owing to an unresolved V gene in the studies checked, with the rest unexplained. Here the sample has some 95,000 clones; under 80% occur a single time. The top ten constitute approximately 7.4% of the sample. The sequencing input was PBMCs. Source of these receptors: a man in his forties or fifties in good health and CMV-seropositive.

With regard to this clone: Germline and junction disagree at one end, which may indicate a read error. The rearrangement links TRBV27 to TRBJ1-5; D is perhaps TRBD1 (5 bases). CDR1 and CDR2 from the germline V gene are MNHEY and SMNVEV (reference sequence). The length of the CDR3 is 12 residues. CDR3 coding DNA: TGTGCCAGCAGTTCAGGGAATCAGCCCCAGAATTTT. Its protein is CASSSGNQPQNF.

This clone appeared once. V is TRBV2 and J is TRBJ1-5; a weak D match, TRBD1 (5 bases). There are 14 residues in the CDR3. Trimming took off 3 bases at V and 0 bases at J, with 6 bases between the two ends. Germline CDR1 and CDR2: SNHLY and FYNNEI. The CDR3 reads CASSDRASNQPQHF. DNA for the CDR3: TGTGCCAGCAGTGACAGGGCTAGCAATCAGCCCCAGCATTTT.

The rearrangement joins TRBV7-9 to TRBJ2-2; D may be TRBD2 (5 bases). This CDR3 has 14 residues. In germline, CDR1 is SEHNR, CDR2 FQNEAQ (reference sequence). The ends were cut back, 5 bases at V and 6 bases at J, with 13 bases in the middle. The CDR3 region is CASSQKSGSGELFF. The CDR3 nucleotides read TGTGCCAGCAGCCAGAAGTCGGGGTCCGGGGAGCTGTTTTTT.

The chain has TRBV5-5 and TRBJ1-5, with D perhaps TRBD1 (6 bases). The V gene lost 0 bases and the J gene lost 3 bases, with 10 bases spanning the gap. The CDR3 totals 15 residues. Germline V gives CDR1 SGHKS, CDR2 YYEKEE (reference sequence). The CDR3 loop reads CASSLGAGDNQPQHF. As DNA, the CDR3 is TGTGCCAGCAGCTTGGGGGCAGGGGACAATCAGCCCCAGCATTTT.

The CDR3 loop reads CASSIGLAGVGELFF. CDR3 coding DNA: TGTGCCAGTAGTATCGGACTAGCGGGGGTCGGGGAGCTGTTTTTT. The chain uses TRBV19 and TRBJ2-2, with 13 bases fitting TRBD2. Trimming removed 3 bases from V and 7 bases from J; junction bases left unmatched: 2. This CDR3 region has 15 residues. Per germline, CDR1 LNHDA and CDR2 SQIVND (reference sequence).

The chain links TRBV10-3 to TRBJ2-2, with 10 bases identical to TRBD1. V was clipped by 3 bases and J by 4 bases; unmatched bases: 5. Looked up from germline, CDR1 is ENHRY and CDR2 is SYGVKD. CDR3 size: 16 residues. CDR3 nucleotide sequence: TGTGCCATCAGTGACCCTTGGACAGGGGGCACCGGGGAGCTGTTTTTT. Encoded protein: CAISDPWTGGTGELFF.

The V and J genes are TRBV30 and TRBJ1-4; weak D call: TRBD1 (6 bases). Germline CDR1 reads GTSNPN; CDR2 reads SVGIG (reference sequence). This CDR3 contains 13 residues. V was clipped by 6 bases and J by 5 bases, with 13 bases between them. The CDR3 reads CACGQQPNEKLFF. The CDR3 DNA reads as TGTGCCTGTGGACAGCAGCCGAATGAAAAACTGTTTTTT.

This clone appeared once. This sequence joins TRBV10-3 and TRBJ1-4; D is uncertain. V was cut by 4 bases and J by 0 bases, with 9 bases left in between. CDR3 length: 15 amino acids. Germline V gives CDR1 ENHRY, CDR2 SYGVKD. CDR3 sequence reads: CAISGTGSTNEKLFF. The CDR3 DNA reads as TGTGCCATCAGTGGAACGGGATCAACTAATGAAAAACTGTTTTTT.

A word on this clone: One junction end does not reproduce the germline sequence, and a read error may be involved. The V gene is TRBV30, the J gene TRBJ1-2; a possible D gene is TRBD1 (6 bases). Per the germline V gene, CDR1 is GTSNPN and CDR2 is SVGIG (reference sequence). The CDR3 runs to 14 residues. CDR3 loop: CAWSREGRGYGYPF. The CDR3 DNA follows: TGTGCCTGGAGTCGGGAGGGCAGGGGCTATGGCTACCCCTTC.

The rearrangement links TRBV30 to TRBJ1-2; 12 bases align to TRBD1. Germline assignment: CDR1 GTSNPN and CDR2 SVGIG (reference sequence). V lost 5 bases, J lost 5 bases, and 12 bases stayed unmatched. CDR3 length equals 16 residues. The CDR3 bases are TGTGCCTGGGGTTCCGGGACAGGGGGCTTTCAATATGGCTACACCTTC. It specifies CAWGSGTGGFQYGYTF. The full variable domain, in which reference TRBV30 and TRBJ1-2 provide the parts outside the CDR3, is SQTIHQWPATLVQPVGSPLSLECTVEGTSNPNLYWYRQAAGRGLQLLFYSVGIGQISSEVPQNLSASRPQDRQFILSSKKLLLSDSGFYLCAWGSGTGGFQYGYTFGSGTRLTVV.

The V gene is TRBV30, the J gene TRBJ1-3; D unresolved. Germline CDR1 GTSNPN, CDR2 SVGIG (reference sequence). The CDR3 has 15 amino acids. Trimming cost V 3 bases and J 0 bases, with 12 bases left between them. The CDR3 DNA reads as TGTGCCTGGAGGATTACTGTGAGCTCTGGAAACACCATATATTTT. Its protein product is CAWRITVSSGNTIYF.

CDR3 loop: CASSPRDRDGYTF. The CDR3 nucleotides are TGCGCCAGCAGCCCGAGAGACAGGGATGGCTACACCTTC. The chain uses TRBV4-3 and TRBJ1-2; 7 nucleotides match TRBD1. CDR3 length: 13 residues. Germline trimming cut 4 bases from V and 6 bases from J; bases unmatched to any gene: 5. CDR1 and CDR2 from the germline V gene are LGHNA and YSLEER.

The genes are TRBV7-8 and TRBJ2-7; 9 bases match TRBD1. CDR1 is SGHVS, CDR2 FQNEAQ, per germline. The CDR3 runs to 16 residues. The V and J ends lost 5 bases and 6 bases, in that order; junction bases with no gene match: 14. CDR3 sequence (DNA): TGTGCCAGCAGCCTCCCACCCACGGGGACAGGGAGCGAGCAGTACTTC. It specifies CASSLPPTGTGSEQYF.

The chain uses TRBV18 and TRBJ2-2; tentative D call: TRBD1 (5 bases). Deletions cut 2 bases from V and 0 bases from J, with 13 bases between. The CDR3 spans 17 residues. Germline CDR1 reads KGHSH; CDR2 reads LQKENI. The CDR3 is CASSPNAPGSNTGELFF. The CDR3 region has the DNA TGTGCCAGCTCACCAAATGCTCCAGGGTCGAACACCGGGGAGCTGTTTTTT.

The CDR3 sequence: CSGAGTSGGDEQFF. In DNA form, the CDR3 reads TGCAGCGGGGCCGGGACTAGCGGGGGGGATGAGCAGTTCTTC. The chain recombines TRBV29-1 with TRBJ2-1; 16 nucleotides match TRBD2. Per the germline V gene, CDR1 is SQVTM and CDR2 is ANQGSEA. The length of the CDR3 is 14 residues. The junction had 5 bases not matched to a gene; V was cut back by 7 bases and J by 8 bases.

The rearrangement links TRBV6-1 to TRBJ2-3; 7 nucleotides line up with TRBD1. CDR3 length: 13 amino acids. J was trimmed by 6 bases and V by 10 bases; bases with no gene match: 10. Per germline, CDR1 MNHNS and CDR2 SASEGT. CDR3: CATRGQAGDTQYF. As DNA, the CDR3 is TGTGCCACACGAGGACAGGCAGGGGATACGCAGTATTTT.

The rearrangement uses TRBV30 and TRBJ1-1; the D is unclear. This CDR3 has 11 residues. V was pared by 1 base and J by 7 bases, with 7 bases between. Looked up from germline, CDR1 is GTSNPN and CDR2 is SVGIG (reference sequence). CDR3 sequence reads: CAWSDRSEAFF. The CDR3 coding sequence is TGTGCCTGGAGTGATAGGAGTGAAGCTTTCTTT.

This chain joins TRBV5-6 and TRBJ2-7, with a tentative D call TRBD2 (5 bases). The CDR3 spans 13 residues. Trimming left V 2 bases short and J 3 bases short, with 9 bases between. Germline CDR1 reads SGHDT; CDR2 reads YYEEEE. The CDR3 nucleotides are TGTGCCAGCAGCTTTGGGAGCTACTACGAGCAGTACTTC. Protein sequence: CASSFGSYYEQYF.

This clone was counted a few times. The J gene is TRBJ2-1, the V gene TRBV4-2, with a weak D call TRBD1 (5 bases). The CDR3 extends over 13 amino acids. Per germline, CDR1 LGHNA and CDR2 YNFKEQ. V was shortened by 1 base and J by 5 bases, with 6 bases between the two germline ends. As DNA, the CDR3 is TGTGCCAGCAGCCAAGGGACAAACAATGAGCAGTTCTTC. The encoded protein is CASSQGTNNEQFF.

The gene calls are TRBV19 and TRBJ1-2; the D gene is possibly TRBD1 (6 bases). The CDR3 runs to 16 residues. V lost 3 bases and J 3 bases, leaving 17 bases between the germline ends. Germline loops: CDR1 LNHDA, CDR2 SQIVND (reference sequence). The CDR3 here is CASSIGQLLSYYGYTF. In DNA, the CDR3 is TGTGCCAGTAGTATTGGACAGCTCCTCTCCTACTATGGCTACACCTTC.

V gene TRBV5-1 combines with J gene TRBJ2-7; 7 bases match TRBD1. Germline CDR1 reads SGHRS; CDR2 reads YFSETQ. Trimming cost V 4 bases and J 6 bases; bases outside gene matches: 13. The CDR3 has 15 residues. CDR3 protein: CASSNFGQAPGEQYF. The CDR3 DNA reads TGCGCCAGCAGCAATTTTGGACAGGCCCCAGGCGAGCAGTACTTC.

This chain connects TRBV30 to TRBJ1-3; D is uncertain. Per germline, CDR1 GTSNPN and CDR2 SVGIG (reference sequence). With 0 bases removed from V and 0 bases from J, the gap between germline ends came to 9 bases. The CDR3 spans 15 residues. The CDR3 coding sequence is TGTGCCTGGAGTGTACGGAGGAGCTCTGGAAACACCATATATTTT. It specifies CAWSVRRSSGNTIYF. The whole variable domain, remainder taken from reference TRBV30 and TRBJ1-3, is SQTIHQWPATLVQPVGSPLSLECTVEGTSNPNLYWYRQAAGRGLQLLFYSVGIGQISSEVPQNLSASRPQDRQFILSSKKLLLSDSGFYLCAWSVRRSSGNTIYFGEGSWLTVV.